Below are 25 T cell receptor beta chains sequenced from a single sample in a study of blood T cell repertoires in COVID-19. Method: immunoSEQ multiplex PCR; TCRdb's copy keeps in-frame clones and lacks some. The data show fewer than 250,000 clones, around nine tenths seen once. What was sequenced was peripheral blood. These receptors were taken from a woman in her forties who had recovered from COVID-19.

Worth noting for this clone: The same CDR3 is also encoded by other DNA sequences in this sample. V is TRBV18 and J is TRBJ2-5; D is uncertain. Germline CDR1 is KGHSH and CDR2 is LQKENI. Trimming cost V 3 bases and J 5 bases, with 10 bases left between them. CDR3 length: 13 amino acids. The CDR3 here is CASSPPVRETQYF. The CDR3 DNA follows: TGTGCCAGCTCACCCCCAGTCCGCGAGACCCAGTACTTC.

The chain joins TRBV7-8 to TRBJ2-5; 11 positions match TRBD2. Trimming took 4 bases from V and 10 from J; bases not matched to a gene: 8. Germline CDR1 and CDR2: SGHVS and FQNEAQ. This CDR3 spans 14 amino acids. Here the CDR3 DNA reads TGTGCCAGCAGCTCGGGACTAGCGGAGGGGGACCAGTACTTC. Its translation is CASSSGLAEGDQYF.

CDR3 sequence (DNA): TGTGCCAGCAGCCCGGGGTGGGAAAACATTCAGTACTTC. Residues: CASSPGWENIQYF. This rearrangement joins TRBV4-2 to TRBJ2-4; TRBD2 might be the D (5 bases). Germline assignment: CDR1 LGHNA and CDR2 YNFKEQ. CDR3 length: 13 residues. Deletions cut 4 bases from V and 5 bases from J, with 9 bases between.

The chain links TRBV11-3 to TRBJ2-7, with 9 bases fitting TRBD1. Germline-derived CDR1 and CDR2 are SGHNT and YENEEA. With 5 bases clipped from V and 6 bases from J, the junction kept 8 bases outside the gene matches. The CDR3 has 14 residues. CDR3 loop: CASSPGTGFSEQYF. The CDR3, as DNA: TGTGCCAGCAGCCCGGGGACAGGGTTCAGCGAGCAGTACTTC.

This sequence joins TRBV9 and TRBJ2-2, with D possibly TRBD2 on 6 matching bases. The CDR3 covers 14 residues. Per the germline V gene, CDR1 is SGDLS and CDR2 is YYNGEE. The ends were cut back, 6 bases at V and 7 bases at J, with 16 bases in the middle. CDR3 amino acids: CASNLRGWGGELFF. CDR3 DNA: TGTGCCAGCAACCTGCGGGGCTGGGGCGGGGAGCTGTTTTTT.

This clone was observed a handful of times. This chain connects TRBV6-5 to TRBJ1-1; weak D call: TRBD1 (6 bases). The CDR3 loop spans 15 amino acids. Trimming took 4 bases from V and 5 from J, leaving 17 bases between them. Looked up from germline, CDR1 is MNHEY and CDR2 is SVGAGI. The CDR3 region is CASSSNREGVTEAFF. The CDR3 nucleotides read TGTGCCAGCAGTTCGAACAGGGAAGGGGTGACTGAAGCTTTCTTT.

This clone was recorded a few times. The chain joins TRBV28 to TRBJ2-1; D might be TRBD1 (5 bases). Germline lookup yields CDR1 MDHEN and CDR2 SYDVKM. This CDR3 has 13 residues. V was trimmed by 6 bases and J by 5 bases, leaving 11 bases between them. DNA for the CDR3: TGTGCCAGCAGATTGGGCAGGGACAATGAGCAGTTCTTC. Protein product: CASRLGRDNEQFF.

CDR3 protein: CASSPLAGGETQYF. CDR3 nucleotide sequence: TGTGCCAGCAGTCCCCTCGCGGGAGGAGAGACCCAGTACTTC. This sequence joins TRBV3-1 (or the pseudogene TRBV3-2) and TRBJ2-5; 8 positions match TRBD2. Trimming cost V 6 bases and J 4 bases; bases outside gene matches: 7. CDR3 length: 14 amino acids. The germline V gene encodes CDR1 LGHDT and CDR2 YNNKEL (reference sequence).

The CDR3 loop is CASSPWGLADKPLVAKNIQYF. The CDR3, as DNA: TGTGCCAGCAGTCCCTGGGGACTAGCGGACAAACCACTGGTAGCCAAAAACATTCAGTACTTC. The chain carries TRBV28 and TRBJ2-4, with TRBD2 matching 11 bases. Germline V CDR1 and CDR2: MDHEN, SYDVKM. The V segment lost 5 bases and the J segment 0 bases; nucleotides outside the gene matches: 18. The CDR3 loop spans 21 amino acids. Based on the CDR3 plus reference TRBV28 and TRBJ2-4, the full variable domain is DVKVTQSSRYLVKRTGEKVFLECVQDMDHENMFWYRQDPGLGLRLIYFSYDVKMKEKGDIPEGYSVSREKKERFSLILESASTNQTSMYLCASSPWGLADKPLVAKNIQYFGAGTRLSVL.

This clone was picked up one time. The chain links TRBV2 to TRBJ2-7; 7 bases map to TRBD2. Germline CDR1 is SNHLY and CDR2 is FYNNEI. The CDR3 has 15 amino acids. Trimming took 4 bases from V and 2 from J; bases not matched to a gene: 8. CDR3 region: CASSGGIAGPYEQYF. The CDR3 nucleotides are TGTGCCAGCAGTGGAGGTATAGCGGGCCCCTACGAGCAGTACTTC.

The J gene is TRBJ2-7, the V gene TRBV9; D is possibly TRBD2 (6 bases). The V and J ends lost 3 bases and 4 bases respectively, with 17 bases between them. CDR1 is SGDLS, CDR2 YYNGEE, per germline. The CDR3 has 15 amino acids. The CDR3 coding sequence is TGTGCCAGCAGCGGGGGGATGGGACTGCTTTACGAGCAGTACTTC. Its translation is CASSGGMGLLYEQYF.

This sequence joins TRBV19 and TRBJ2-5; possibly TRBD2 for D (7 bases). The CDR3 has 17 residues. V was trimmed by 5 bases and J by 5 bases, leaving 24 bases between them. Germline CDR1 LNHDA, CDR2 SQIVND (reference sequence). The CDR3 coding sequence is TGTGCCAGTAGTCTGGAGCTTAGGGGGGAGGGCCGGGAGACCCAGTACTTC. It is translated as CASSLELRGEGRETQYF. Complete variable domain (other parts from reference TRBV19 and TRBJ2-5): DGGITQSPKYLFRKEGQNVTLSCEQNLNHDAMYWYRQDPGQGLRLIYYSQIVNDFQKGDIAEGYSVSREKKESFPLTVTSAQKNPTAFYLCASSLELRGEGRETQYFGPGTRLLVL.

The CDR3 region is CASRPTGIWTEAFF. The DNA for the CDR3 is TGTGCCAGCAGGCCTACAGGGATTTGGACTGAAGCTTTCTTT. The chain has TRBV28 and TRBJ1-1; a weak D match, TRBD1 (6 bases). The germline V gene has CDR1 MDHEN and CDR2 SYDVKM. The CDR3 spans 14 residues. Trimming cost V 6 bases and J 5 bases, with 16 bases left between them.

CDR3 bases: TGTGCCAGCAGCGTAGCTACGGGACAGGTATCTGGAAACACCATATATTTT. Residues: CASSVATGQVSGNTIYF. The chain carries TRBV9 and TRBJ1-3; 8 bases are shared with TRBD1. The CDR3 runs to 17 residues. Per the germline V gene, CDR1 is SGDLS and CDR2 is YYNGEE. The ends lost 0 bases at V and 1 base at J; junction bases unmatched: 6.

This clone was seen just once. Written as DNA, the CDR3 is TGTGCCAGCACCGGACTAGCGGGAACGCGAGATGAGCAGTTCTTC. Translated: CASTGLAGTRDEQFF. This sequence joins TRBV2 and TRBJ2-1, with 12 bases identical to TRBD2. The ends lost 7 bases at V and 8 bases at J; junction bases unmatched: 9. Germline lookup yields CDR1 SNHLY and CDR2 FYNNEI. The CDR3 is 15 residues long.

The V and J genes are TRBV2 and TRBJ2-1, with 12 bases matching TRBD2. CDR1 and CDR2 from the germline V gene are SNHLY and FYNNEI. The J segment lost 7 bases and the V segment lost 8 bases, leaving 6 bases of the junction unmatched. The CDR3 contains 14 residues. The CDR3 DNA is TGTGCCAGCTCAGTCGGACTAGCGGGAAATGAGCAGTTCTTC. As protein: CASSVGLAGNEQFF.

This chain links TRBV19 with TRBJ1-3; D is unresolved. The CDR3 has 14 amino acids. The germline V and J ends were trimmed by 7 bases and 8 bases, with 18 bases remaining between them. Looked up from germline, CDR1 is LNHDA and CDR2 is SQIVND (reference sequence). The CDR3 protein is CASKSSRTGDTIYF. In DNA form, the CDR3 reads TGTGCCAGTAAGAGCTCGAGGACTGGGGACACCATATATTTT. Supplemented by reference TRBV19 and TRBJ1-3, the full variable domain reads DGGITQSPKYLFRKEGQNVTLSCEQNLNHDAMYWYRQDPGQGLRLIYYSQIVNDFQKGDIAEGYSVSREKKESFPLTVTSAQKNPTAFYLCASKSSRTGDTIYFGEGSWLTVV.

The V gene is TRBV3-1 (or the pseudogene TRBV3-2), the J gene TRBJ2-7, with 12 bases lining up with TRBD2. This CDR3 has 14 amino acids. Per germline, CDR1 LGHDT and CDR2 YNNKEL (reference sequence). Trimming cost V 4 bases and J 5 bases; bases outside gene matches: 3. In DNA, the CDR3 is TGTGCCAGCAGCCCGCGACTAGCGGGAGACGAGCAGTACTTC. Translated: CASSPRLAGDEQYF.

The chain recombines TRBV3-1 (or the pseudogene TRBV3-2) with TRBJ1-1; D is ambiguous. The CDR3 covers 14 residues. Germline V gene data show CDR1 as LGHDT and CDR2 as YNNKEL (reference sequence). The V end was cut by 1 base, the J end by 1 base, with 7 bases between. CDR3 residues: CASSQGVENTEAFF. The CDR3 DNA reads as TGTGCCAGCAGCCAAGGAGTCGAGAACACTGAAGCTTTCTTT.

The chain couples TRBV18 to TRBJ2-5, with unresolved D. V was trimmed by 2 bases and J by 2 bases, leaving 6 bases between them. The CDR3 runs to 13 residues. Germline CDR1 reads KGHSH; CDR2 reads LQKENI. CDR3 sequence reads: CASSPGRQETQYF. The CDR3 coding sequence is TGTGCCAGCTCACCAGGCCGACAAGAGACCCAGTACTTC.

The chain recombines TRBV30 with TRBJ2-7; tentative D call: TRBD2 (6 bases). Trimming removed 5 bases from V and 5 bases from J, with 16 bases in between. The CDR3 is 13 amino acids. Germline V gives CDR1 GTSNPN, CDR2 SVGIG (reference sequence). The CDR3 is CAWWGGMPNEQYF. The CDR3 coding sequence is TGTGCCTGGTGGGGCGGGATGCCTAACGAGCAGTACTTC.

J is TRBJ2-5 and V is TRBV4-1; the D gene is possibly TRBD1 (5 bases). The V end lost 4 bases, the J end lost 0 bases, and 18 bases lay between the germline ends. The CDR3 has 17 residues. Germline CDR1 MGHRA, CDR2 YSYEKL. CDR3 DNA sequence: TGCGCCAGCAGCCCTTCTGGCGGCGGACAATACCAAGAGACCCAGTACTTC. It specifies CASSPSGGGQYQETQYF.

This chain links TRBV30 with TRBJ2-2, with TRBD1 matching 8 bases. Germline CDR1 GTSNPN, CDR2 SVGIG (reference sequence). The junction had 13 bases not matched to a gene; V was cut back by 7 bases and J by 6 bases. The CDR3 runs 15 residues. CDR3 DNA: TGTGCCTCAGACCATCCCAGGGGGCGGGCCGGGGAGCTGTTTTTT. Its protein product is CASDHPRGRAGELFF.

Here the CDR3 reads CASSSQKREQQETQYF. The CDR3 DNA follows: TGTGCCAGCTCATCTCAAAAGCGGGAGCAACAAGAGACCCAGTACTTC. V usage is TRBV18 and J usage is TRBJ2-5; 8 nucleotides align to TRBD2. V trimming: 5 bases; J trimming: 2 bases; junction bases outside the gene matches: 10. This CDR3 comprises 16 residues. In germline, CDR1 is KGHSH, CDR2 LQKENI.

This chain uses TRBV24-1 with TRBJ1-5; 7 nucleotides match TRBD1. Germline V gene lookup returns CDR1 KGHDR and CDR2 SFDVKD. The CDR3 runs to 20 residues. V lost 8 bases, J lost 0 bases, and 21 bases stayed unmatched. In DNA, the CDR3 is TGTGCCACCATTAAAACGAGACAGGGCCACATAATTGATAGCAATCAGCCCCAGCATTTT. This translates into CATIKTRQGHIIDSNQPQHF.